This T cell receptor beta chain comes out of a study of blood T cell repertoires in COVID-19. Study context: Whether acute or convalescent, the COVID-19 samples came from the United States, Italy and Spain. T cells, B-cell-depleted T cells, or PBMCs provided the cDNA or gDNA that served as material.

The method was immunoSEQ multiplex PCR; TCRdb's version includes in-frame clones alone and lacks a portion of them. Of about 94,000 clones listed, roughly 87% are singletons. V lost 3 bases and J 3 bases, leaving 8 bases between the germline ends. This CDR3 contains 13 residues. CDR1 is MNHEY and CDR2 is SMNVEV in the germline V gene (reference sequence). The sequence was collected from a woman of 80 years or more with acute or convalescent COVID-19. This rearrangement joins TRBV27 to TRBJ1-1; the D is unclear. The sequenced sample consisted of peripheral blood. The DNA for the CDR3 is TGTGCCAGCAGTTTTAGGGAGGACACTGAAGCTTTCTTT. Translated, it gives CASSFREDTEAFF.